The T cell receptor beta chain described here comes from a study of vaccination and CD4 T cells after COVID-19. Overall study: Convalescent persons amounted to six males plus four females, two of whom were Hispanic. Overlapping spike peptides served as the stimulus for the cells. These peptides came from SARS-CoV-2 and from the common cold coronaviruses HCoV-NL63, HCoV-OC43 and HCoV-229E.

Comments on this clonotype: Its specificity is not known.

The treatment was: approximately 11-day PBMC culture with coronavirus spike peptide pools or control peptides (ViraFEST assay). Cultures used roughly 2.1 million PBMCs per well, about 9.9 IU/ml IL-2 and around 9.2 ug/ml peptides. Investigators isolated CD4+ T cells by negative selection after about 10 days of culture. The CDR3 loop spans 17 amino acids. Germline V gene lookup returns CDR1 KGHDR and CDR2 SFDVKD. The ends were cut back, 0 bases at V and 1 base at J, with 14 bases in the middle. The Oncomine TCR Beta short-read assay generated sequence data from the DNA of cultured CD4+ T cells. TCRdb reprocessed the PCR reads via MiXCR and lists one record per CDR3 protein. This table holds approximately 17,000 distinct CDR3 sequences, around 53% found once.

The chain combines TRBV24-1 with TRBJ2-5; D remains ambiguous. The sample taken for sequencing was CD4+ T cells from blood, cultured in vitro. This TCR came from a human donor who had recovered from COVID-19. CDR3 sequence: CATSDLRREHLQETQYF. The CDR3 DNA is TGTGCCACCAGTGATTTGAGGAGAGAACACCTCCAAGAGACCCAGTACTTC.